These T cell receptor beta chains were read from a single sample in a study of graft-versus-host responses after intestinal transplantation. The protocol was immunoSEQ multiplex PCR, while the TCRdb copy is restricted to in-frame clones and leaves out a portion. The profile shows about 110,000 clones, around 94% of them singletons. These receptors' antigens are unknown. Sequenced here: unstimulated CD8+ T cells sorted from spleen or lymph node cells, sampled before transplant. The receptors come from a human donor who was the organ donor for an intestinal transplant. Each CDR3 is given without its conserved first and last residue.

TRBJ2-1	TRBV2	13	ASRGTSGTYNEQF
TRBJ2-7	TRBV4-2	14	ASSQDMYAGEDEQY
TRBJ2-5	TRBV15	12	ATSEARTQETQY
TRBJ2-1	TRBV6-1	14	ASSARSRSSYNEQF
TRBJ2-7	TRBV4-1	13	ASSYSSGISYEQY
TRBJ1-1	TRBV4-2	11	ASSQERDTEAF
TRBJ2-7	TRBV19	10	ASSRGNYEQY
TRBJ2-1	TRBV27	12	ASTRTSGYNEQF
TRBJ1-2	TRBV4-3	14	ASSQERDSYLYGYT
TRBJ1-2	TRBV19	10	ASLRGDYGYT
TRBJ2-7	TRBV27	9	ASSQGGEQY
TRBJ2-3	TRBV7-8	14	ASSLDFPQATDTQY
TRBJ1-1	TRBV7-9	11	ASSPGGSAEAF
TRBJ2-1	TRBV4-1	13	ASSQVAGVLYEQF
TRBJ1-5	TRBV9	13	ASSASGQGNQPQH
TRBJ2-5	TRBV30	11	AGRDRRQETQY
TRBJ2-1	TRBV7-6	16	ASSLVYPVVGGTNEQF
TRBJ2-1	TRBV9	14	ASSVVGASAYNEQF
TRBJ2-1	TRBV5-1	16	ASSLLLAGGPVHNEQF
TRBJ2-3	TRBV4-1	14	ASSLVSGRAADTQY